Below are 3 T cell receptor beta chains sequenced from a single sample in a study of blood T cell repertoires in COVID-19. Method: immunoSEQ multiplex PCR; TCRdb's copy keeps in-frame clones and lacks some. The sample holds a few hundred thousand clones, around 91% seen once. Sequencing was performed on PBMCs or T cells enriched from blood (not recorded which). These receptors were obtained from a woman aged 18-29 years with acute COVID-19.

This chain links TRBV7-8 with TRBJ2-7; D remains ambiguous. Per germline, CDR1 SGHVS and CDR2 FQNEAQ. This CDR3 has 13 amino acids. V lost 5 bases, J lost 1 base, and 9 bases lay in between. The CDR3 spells CASSLQESYEQYF. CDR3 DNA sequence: TGTGCCAGCAGCCTCCAGGAATCCTACGAGCAGTACTTC.

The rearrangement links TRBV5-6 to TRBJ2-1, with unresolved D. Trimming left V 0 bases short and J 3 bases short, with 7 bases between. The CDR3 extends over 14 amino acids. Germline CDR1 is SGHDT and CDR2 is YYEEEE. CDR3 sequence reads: CASSLETSYNEQFF. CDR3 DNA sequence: TGTGCCAGCAGCTTGGAAACGAGCTACAATGAGCAGTTCTTC.

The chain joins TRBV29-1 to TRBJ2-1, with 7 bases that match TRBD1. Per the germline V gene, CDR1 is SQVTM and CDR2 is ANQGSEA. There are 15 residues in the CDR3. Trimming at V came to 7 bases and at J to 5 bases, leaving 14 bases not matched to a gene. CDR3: CSATRDRVGDNEQFF. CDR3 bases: TGCAGCGCCACAAGAGACAGGGTTGGGGACAATGAGCAGTTCTTC.